The 9 T cell receptor beta chains reported below all come from one sample, sequenced in a study of response to subunit inactivated influenza vaccine (dated by TCRdb to 2016 to 2018). The time point label for this specimen denotes: around 42 days after influenza vaccine administration. The library was made by RT-PCR. Sequenced on an Illumina HiSeq 2500. In-frame beta chains were kept once TCRdb had trimmed the public reads at Q25 with fastp and called clones with MiXCR. CDR3 protein duplicates are merged, each entry listing the most common genes and DNA. The sample table records under 500,000 distinct CDR3 sequences; approximately 11% of these occur just once. About 12% of the sample belongs to the ten largest clones. The starting material was PBMCs from blood, obtained 35 to 45 days after vaccination. The source is a man in his forties or fifties who received an inactivated influenza vaccine. Donor details come from another sample of the same person, matched by shared clones.

This clonotype appeared many times. The CDR3 DNA follows: TGCGCCAGCAGCCTCGGCCTGGGCACTGAAGCTTTCTTT. Translated: CASSLGLGTEAFF. The chain is built from TRBV4-3 and TRBJ1-1; D not resolved. CDR3 length equals 13 residues. Germline CDR1 is LGHNA and CDR2 is YSLEER. V shed 4 bases and J shed 4 bases, with 10 bases lying between them.

This clonotype has just a few counts. This sequence joins TRBV12-3 or TRBV12-4 and TRBJ1-1, with unresolved D. This CDR3 is 14 amino acids long. The V end was cut by 7 bases, the J end by 1 base, with 13 bases between. The CDR3 protein is CASTPRRTNTEAFF. CDR3 in DNA: TGTGCCAGCACCCCCCGGCGGACGAACACTGAAGCTTTCTTT.

This clonotype was counted between two and nine times. The V call is TRBV11-2, the J call TRBJ1-2; 12 bases are shared with TRBD1. Germline assignment: CDR1 SGHAT and CDR2 FQNNGV. This CDR3 is built from 15 residues. Trimming took 1 base from V and 7 from J; bases not matched to a gene: 4. CDR3: CASSLAGTGGSGYTF. The DNA for the CDR3 is TGTGCCAGCAGCTTAGCAGGGACAGGGGGCTCTGGCTACACCTTC.

This clonotype was detected many times. The genes are TRBV6-1 and TRBJ1-2; D remains ambiguous. There are 11 residues in the CDR3. Trimming removed 4 bases at V and 4 bases at J, with 4 bases between. Germline-derived CDR1 and CDR2 are MNHNS and SASEGT. The CDR3 DNA reads TGTGCCAGCAGTGGAAGCTATGGCTACACCTTC. Translating gives CASSGSYGYTF.

This clonotype was seen repeatedly, ten times or more. This chain links TRBV10-3 with TRBJ1-1, with D unresolved. Germline CDR1 ENHRY, CDR2 SYGVKD. With 10 bases removed from V and 6 bases from J, the gap between germline ends came to 12 bases. The CDR3 extends over 11 amino acids. The CDR3 loop reads CATRDSAEAFF. The CDR3 DNA is TGTGCCACCAGAGATTCGGCTGAAGCTTTCTTT.

This clonotype was found many times. The chain employs TRBV7-2 and TRBJ2-3; D remains unclear. CDR3 length: 12 residues. Germline V gene lookup returns CDR1 SGHTA and CDR2 FQGNSA. Trimming removed 3 bases at V and 0 bases at J, with 1 base between. DNA for the CDR3: TGTGCCAGCAGCTTTAGCACAGATACGCAGTATTTT. Protein: CASSFSTDTQYF.

This clonotype occurred a few times. The V and J genes are TRBV5-1 and TRBJ2-1, with 10 nucleotides matching TRBD1. The J segment lost 2 bases and the V segment lost 4 bases, leaving 6 bases of the junction unmatched. CDR1 and CDR2 from the germline V gene are SGHRS and YFSETQ. There are 16 residues in the CDR3. CDR3 sequence reads: CASSKGQGRTYNEQFF. In DNA form, the CDR3 reads TGCGCCAGCAGCAAGGGACAGGGGAGAACCTACAATGAGCAGTTCTTC.

Note on this clonotype: An end of the junction differs from the germline gene, which may be a read error. This sequence joins TRBV7-2 and TRBJ2-4, with 8 bases that match TRBD2. This CDR3 spans 15 amino acids. Germline lookup yields CDR1 SGHTA and CDR2 FQGNSA. CDR3 coding DNA: TGTGCCAGCAGCCACGGGGGGGCGGCCAAAAACAGTCAGTACTTC. It specifies CASSHGGAAKNSQYF.

This clonotype has a handful of counts. This rearrangement joins TRBV5-5 to TRBJ2-3; 8 positions agree with TRBD2. The CDR3 runs 16 residues. With V trimmed by 3 bases and J by 1 base, 7 bases remained unmatched. Germline CDR1 reads SGHKS; CDR2 reads YYEKEE (reference sequence). CDR3 sequence: CASSSGTRIGTDTQYF. CDR3 sequence (DNA): TGTGCCAGCAGCTCAGGGACTAGGATAGGCACAGATACGCAGTATTTT.